The 22 T cell receptor beta chains reported below all come from one sample, sequenced in a study of T cell repertoires in cytomegalovirus infection. TCRdb fed the reads into MiXCR, producing one record per CDR3 protein. The sample lists nearly 650,000 distinct CDR3 sequences, roughly 24% occurring once. The sequencing input was CD8+ T cells from PBMCs. Receptors were obtained from a human donor in good health (CMV status not recorded). Some clones in this sample may be carry-over from other donors' samples.

The chain carries TRBV10-3 and TRBJ2-3; TRBD1 aligns across 9 bases. CDR1 and CDR2 from the germline V gene are ENHRY and SYGVKD. This CDR3 region has 15 residues. Trimming cost V 6 bases and J 5 bases; bases outside gene matches: 9. Written as DNA, the CDR3 is TGTGCCATCAGAAACACAGGGGGCGCGGGAGATACGCAGTATTTT. It codes for CAIRNTGGAGDTQYF.

There are many counts of this clonotype. The gene calls are TRBV7-9 and TRBJ1-2; TRBD1 aligns across 8 bases. J was trimmed by 5 bases and V by 1 base; bases with no gene match: 6. Germline V gene sequence: CDR1 SEHNR, CDR2 FQNEAQ (reference sequence). The CDR3 runs to 15 residues. CDR3 nucleotide sequence: TGTGCCAGCAGCTTAGGAGACAGGGGACCTTATGGCTACACCTTC. The encoded protein is CASSLGDRGPYGYTF.

Comment on this clonotype: This clone may be a read error of a much larger clone one base away. V gene TRBV7-2 combines with J gene TRBJ2-1; D is unclear. The CDR3 covers 14 residues. CDR1 and CDR2 from the germline V gene are SGHTA and FQGNSA. The CDR3 sequence is CASNLGFLPNEQFF. As DNA, the CDR3 is TGTGCCAGCAACTTAGGTTTCCTCCCCAATGAGCAGTTCTTC.

The sample holds a few counts of this clonotype. In DNA, the CDR3 is TGTGCCAGCAGCAACAGGGTTAGGGAGACCCAGTACTTC. Translation: CASSNRVRETQYF. The chain links TRBV7-6 to TRBJ2-5, with D possibly matching TRBD1 (6 bases). CDR1 and CDR2 from the germline V gene are SGHVS and FNYEAQ. V lost 5 bases and J lost 5, with 12 bases in between. The CDR3 length is 13 residues.

This clonotype was detected many times. The rearrangement uses TRBV28 and TRBJ2-5; TRBD1 is a possible D gene (5 bases). The V and J ends lost 2 bases and 4 bases respectively, with 11 bases between them. The germline V gene encodes CDR1 MDHEN and CDR2 SYDVKM. This CDR3 spans 14 amino acids. CDR3 amino acids: CASSLSPRAETQYF. The CDR3 DNA follows: TGTGCCAGCAGTTTAAGTCCCAGGGCAGAGACCCAGTACTTC.

There are a few counts of this clonotype. The chain joins TRBV5-5 to TRBJ2-3; D might be TRBD2 (6 bases). V was pared by 6 bases and J by 6 bases, with 23 bases between. This CDR3 has 16 amino acids. Per germline, CDR1 SGHKS and CDR2 YYEKEE (reference sequence). CDR3 in amino acids: CASILREFAAADTQYF. CDR3 DNA: TGTGCCAGCATCCTCCGGGAGTTCGCAGCTGCGGATACGCAGTATTTT.

This clonotype has more than one count but fewer than ten. This chain connects TRBV7-9 to TRBJ2-7; D is unresolved. This CDR3 is built from 12 residues. Trimming shortened V by 3 bases and J by 5 bases, and 8 bases separated the two germline ends. CDR1 and CDR2 (germline): SEHNR, FQNEAQ (reference sequence). DNA for the CDR3: TGTGCCAGCAGCTTTATCCTCAACGAGCAGTACTTC. Its translation: CASSFILNEQYF. Full variable domain (missing parts from reference TRBV7-9 and TRBJ2-7): DTGVSQNPRHKITKRGQNVTFRCDPISEHNRLYWYRQTLGQGPEFLTYFQNEAQLEKSRLLSDRFSAERPKGSFSTLEIQRTEQGDSAMYLCASSFILNEQYFGPGTRLTVT.

In its sample, this clonotype was seen many times. This chain uses TRBV7-3 with TRBJ2-3, with TRBD2 matching over 7 bases. Unmatched junction bases numbered 8, after V lost 5 bases and J lost 0 bases. The CDR3 is made up of 16 amino acids. CDR1 and CDR2 (germline): SGHTA, FQGTGA. The CDR3 region is CASSKDEGGSTDTQYF. DNA of the CDR3: TGTGCCAGCAGCAAGGACGAGGGAGGGAGCACAGATACGCAGTATTTT.

This clonotype has a count of ten or more. The V and J genes are TRBV7-9 and TRBJ1-4; possible D gene TRBD1, 5 bases. V lost 4 bases and J lost 8, with 17 bases in between. Per germline, CDR1 SEHNR and CDR2 FQNEAQ (reference sequence). CDR3 length: 15 residues. The CDR3 region has the DNA TGTGCCAGCAGCTCCACCGGGGACCCGAGGGAAAAACTGTTTTTT. Translated: CASSSTGDPREKLFF.

There are many counts of this clonotype. The chain links TRBV7-6 to TRBJ2-2, with 8 bases matching TRBD1. The CDR3 contains 18 residues. Germline loops: CDR1 SGHVS, CDR2 FNYEAQ. The V gene end was trimmed by 2 bases and the J gene end by 3 bases; junction bases not matched to a gene: 11. The CDR3 loop reads CASSLRRALTGDTGELFF. The CDR3 region has the DNA TGTGCCAGCAGCTTAAGGCGGGCCTTGACAGGGGACACCGGGGAGCTGTTTTTT.

This clonotype was recorded many times. DNA of the CDR3: TGTGCCAGCATCTACTCGCAGGGACAGGGTTTTATCCCGGTCCGGGGCTACACCTTC. Protein product: CASIYSQGQGFIPVRGYTF. The chain has TRBV28 and TRBJ1-2; TRBD1 agrees at 9 bases. Germline values: CDR1 MDHEN, CDR2 SYDVKM. The CDR3 runs 19 residues. Trimming took 7 bases from V and 8 from J; bases not matched to a gene: 26.

The J gene is TRBJ2-5, the V gene TRBV6-4, with D tentatively TRBD2 (6 bases). Deletions cut 2 bases from V and 5 bases from J, with 18 bases between. CDR3 length equals 16 residues. Germline V gene sequence: CDR1 MRHNA, CDR2 SNTAGT. In DNA, the CDR3 is TGTGCCAGCAGTGACCCAAGGGACTCCTTAGCGGAGACCCAGTACTTC. It encodes CASSDPRDSLAETQYF.

This chain joins TRBV29-1 and TRBJ2-5; D may be TRBD1 or TRBD2 (5 bases each). Trimming cost V 1 base and J 5 bases, with 8 bases left between them. The CDR3 has 12 amino acids. CDR1 and CDR2 (germline): SQVTM, ANQGSEA. The CDR3, as DNA: TGCAGCGTTGAAGCGGGGCCGGAGACCCAGTACTTC. Residues: CSVEAGPETQYF.

A word on this clonotype: The junction departs from the called germline gene at one end, perhaps through a read error. J is TRBJ1-3 and V is TRBV7-6; D uncertain. The CDR3 is made up of 10 amino acids. CDR1 SGHVS and CDR2 FNYEAQ come from the germline V gene. In nucleotides, the CDR3 is TGTGCCAGCAGTGGAGACACCATATATTTT. Protein: CASSGDTIYF.

A word on this clonotype: One junction end disagrees with the germline gene, perhaps due to a read error. The chain combines TRBV6-5 with TRBJ2-5; the match to TRBD1 covers 7 bases. The CDR3 contains 14 residues. Germline V gives CDR1 MNHEY, CDR2 SVGAGI. The CDR3 sequence is CASSYRGRQETKYF. DNA of the CDR3: TGTGCCAGCAGTTACAGGGGGCGGCAAGAGACCAAGTACTTC.

This clonotype was recorded once. The genes are TRBV9 and TRBJ1-1, with D perhaps matching TRBD1 (6 bases). V gave up 4 bases and J gave up 2 bases, with 15 bases separating them. CDR1 is SGDLS and CDR2 is YYNGEE in the germline V gene. The CDR3 contains 15 residues. In DNA form, the CDR3 reads TGTGCCAGCAGCCCGTTCTCAGGGGCAAACACTGAAGCTTTCTTT. Translation gives CASSPFSGANTEAFF.

This clonotype appeared a few times. V gene TRBV7-8 combines with J gene TRBJ2-7; 7 bases fit TRBD1. CDR3 length: 15 amino acids. The germline V gene has CDR1 SGHVS and CDR2 FQNEAQ. Trimming took 3 bases from V and 4 from J; bases not matched to a gene: 9. CDR3 residues: CASSFYWTGEYEQYF. In nucleotides, the CDR3 is TGTGCCAGCAGCTTTTACTGGACAGGAGAGTACGAGCAGTACTTC.

This clonotype was seen only a few times. The gene calls are TRBV7-9 and TRBJ1-1; D not certain. This CDR3 has 14 amino acids. V lost 5 bases and J 10 bases, leaving 20 bases between the germline ends. Germline loops: CDR1 SEHNR, CDR2 FQNEAQ (reference sequence). CDR3 region: CASSTVRYTEAAFF. In DNA, the CDR3 is TGTGCCAGCAGCACCGTTCGATACACTGAAGCAGCTTTCTTT. Full variable domain (outside the CDR3, taken from reference TRBV7-9 and TRBJ1-1): DTGVSQNPRHKITKRGQNVTFRCDPISEHNRLYWYRQTLGQGPEFLTYFQNEAQLEKSRLLSDRFSAERPKGSFSTLEIQRTEQGDSAMYLCASSTVRYTEAAFFGQGTRLTVV.

This clonotype was recorded a few times. This chain uses TRBV6-5 with TRBJ2-2, with a weak D call TRBD2 (6 bases). V lost 6 bases and J 4 bases, leaving 12 bases between the germline ends. The CDR3 sequence is 14 residues long. Germline assignment: CDR1 MNHEY and CDR2 SVGAGI. This chain's CDR3 is CASRPNSGTGELFF. The CDR3 coding sequence is TGTGCCAGCAGGCCGAATAGCGGCACCGGGGAGCTGTTTTTT.

The chain couples TRBV4-1 to TRBJ2-1; 8 nucleotides align to TRBD1. V lost 0 bases to trimming and J lost 5 bases; unmatched junction nucleotides: 9. Germline assignment: CDR1 MGHRA and CDR2 YSYEKL. The CDR3 consists of 17 residues. The CDR3 here is CASSQEWRQGSHNEQFF. In DNA form, the CDR3 reads TGCGCCAGCAGCCAAGAATGGAGACAGGGGTCCCACAATGAGCAGTTCTTC.

This clonotype was observed a handful of times. The chain combines TRBV2 with TRBJ2-7; no clear D gene. Germline V gene lookup returns CDR1 SNHLY and CDR2 FYNNEI. This CDR3 is built from 15 residues. V shed 3 bases and J shed 2 bases, with 14 bases lying between them. As DNA, the CDR3 is TGTGCCAGCAGTGACAGCTTGAGCGCCGCCTACGAGCAGTACTTC. Protein product: CASSDSLSAAYEQYF.

This clonotype was seen at least ten times. The chain links TRBV7-9 to TRBJ2-3; 10 nucleotides agree with TRBD2. Germline assignment: CDR1 SEHNR and CDR2 FQNEAQ (reference sequence). The CDR3 consists of 18 residues. The V and J ends lost 5 bases and 2 bases, in that order; junction bases with no gene match: 13. CDR3 in amino acids: CASSPRRLAGEHTDTQYF. The CDR3 DNA reads TGTGCCAGCAGCCCAAGGCGACTAGCGGGTGAACACACAGATACGCAGTATTTT.